This T cell receptor (beta chain) was recorded in a study of post-analysis software for immune sequencing data. Study results and caveats: Samples prepared in the same batch strongly co-clustered by F measure. Patients showed TRBV5-6, TRBV5-1 and TRBV20-1 among five TRBV segments more frequent than in controls.

About this clonotype itself: The antigen is unknown.

Unique molecular identifiers were built into the TCR beta cDNA libraries. One entry per CDR3 protein, called by TCRdb with MiXCR from the PCR reads. The sample comprises hundreds of thousands of distinct CDR3 sequences, approximately 60% of which are singletons, and approximately 10% rests with the top ten. This CDR3 has 17 residues. The V gene's germline CDR1 is DFQATT and CDR2 SNEGSKA (reference sequence). Losses at the gene ends were 6 bases for V and 0 bases for J; bases not matched to a gene: 13. This TCR derives from a girl aged 2-10 years with multiple sclerosis. The V and J genes are TRBV20-1 and TRBJ2-1; 8 bases are shared with TRBD2. Sequencing was done on a sample of blood. The CDR3 region has the DNA TGCAGTGCCCAACGGGCGGGAGGACACAGCTCCTACAATGAGCAGTTCTTC. Translation gives CSAQRAGGHSSYNEQFF.